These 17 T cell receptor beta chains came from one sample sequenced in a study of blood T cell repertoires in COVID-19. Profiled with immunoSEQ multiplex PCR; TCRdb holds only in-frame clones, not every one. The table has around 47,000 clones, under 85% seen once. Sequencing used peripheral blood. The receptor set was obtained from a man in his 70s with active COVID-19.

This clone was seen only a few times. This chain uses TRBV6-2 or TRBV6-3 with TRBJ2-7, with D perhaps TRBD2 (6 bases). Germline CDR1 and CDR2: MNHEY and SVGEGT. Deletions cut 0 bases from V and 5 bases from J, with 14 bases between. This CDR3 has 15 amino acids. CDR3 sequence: CASSYSFGGGNEQYF. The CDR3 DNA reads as TGTGCCAGCAGTTACTCGTTCGGGGGAGGAAACGAGCAGTACTTC.

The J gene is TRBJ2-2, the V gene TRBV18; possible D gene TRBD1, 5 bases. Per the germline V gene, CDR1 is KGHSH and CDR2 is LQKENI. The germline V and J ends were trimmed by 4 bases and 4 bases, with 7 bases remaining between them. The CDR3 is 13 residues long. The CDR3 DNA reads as TGTGCCAGCTCACGAGACAGCACCGGGGAGCTGTTTTTT. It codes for CASSRDSTGELFF.

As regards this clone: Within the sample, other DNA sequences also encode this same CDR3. The DNA for the CDR3 is TGTGCCAGCAGTTTCGGACAGGGGGCGAGGGAGCAGTACTTC. It encodes CASSFGQGAREQYF. V usage is TRBV27 and J usage is TRBJ2-7, with TRBD1 matching over 11 bases. This CDR3 has 14 amino acids. CDR1 is MNHEY and CDR2 is SMNVEV in the germline V gene (reference sequence). V trimming: 3 bases; J trimming: 7 bases; junction bases outside the gene matches: 5.

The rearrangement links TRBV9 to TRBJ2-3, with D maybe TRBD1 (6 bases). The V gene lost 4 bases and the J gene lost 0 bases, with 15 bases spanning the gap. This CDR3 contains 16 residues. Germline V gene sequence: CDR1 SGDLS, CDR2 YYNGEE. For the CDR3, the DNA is TGTGCCAGCAGCTCCCAGGGGAGTCCTAGCACAGATACGCAGTATTTT. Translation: CASSSQGSPSTDTQYF.

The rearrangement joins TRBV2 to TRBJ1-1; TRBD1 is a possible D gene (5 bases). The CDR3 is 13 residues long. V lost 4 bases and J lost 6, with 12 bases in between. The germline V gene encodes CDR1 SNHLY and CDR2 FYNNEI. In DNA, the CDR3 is TGTGCCAGCAGTGGCCCAGGGCTGGCTGAAGCTTTCTTT. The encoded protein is CASSGPGLAEAFF.

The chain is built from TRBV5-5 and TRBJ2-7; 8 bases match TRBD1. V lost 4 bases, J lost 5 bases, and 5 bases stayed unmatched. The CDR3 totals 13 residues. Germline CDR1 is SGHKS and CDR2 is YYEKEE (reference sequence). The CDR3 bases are TGTGCCAGCAGCCGCTGGACAGGGAACGAGCAGTACTTC. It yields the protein CASSRWTGNEQYF. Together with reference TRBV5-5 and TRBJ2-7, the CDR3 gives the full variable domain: DAGVTQSPTHLIKTRGQQVTLRCSPISGHKSVSWYQQVLGQGPQFIFQYYEKEERGRGNFPDRFSARQFPNYSSELNVNALLLGDSALYLCASSRWTGNEQYFGPGTRLTVT.

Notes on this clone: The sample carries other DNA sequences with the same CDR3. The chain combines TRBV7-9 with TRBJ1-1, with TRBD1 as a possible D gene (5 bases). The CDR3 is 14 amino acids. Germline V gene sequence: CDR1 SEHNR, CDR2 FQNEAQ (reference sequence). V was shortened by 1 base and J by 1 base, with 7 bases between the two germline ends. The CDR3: CASSLGQGNTEAFF. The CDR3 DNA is TGTGCCAGCAGCTTAGGGCAGGGGAACACTGAAGCTTTCTTT.

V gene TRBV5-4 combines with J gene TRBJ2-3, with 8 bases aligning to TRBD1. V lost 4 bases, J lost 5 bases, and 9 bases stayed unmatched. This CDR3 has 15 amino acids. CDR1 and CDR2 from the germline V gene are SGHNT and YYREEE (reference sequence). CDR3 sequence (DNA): TGTGCCAGCAGCAGGACAGGGTTGAGTAAAGATACGCAGTATTTT. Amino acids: CASSRTGLSKDTQYF.

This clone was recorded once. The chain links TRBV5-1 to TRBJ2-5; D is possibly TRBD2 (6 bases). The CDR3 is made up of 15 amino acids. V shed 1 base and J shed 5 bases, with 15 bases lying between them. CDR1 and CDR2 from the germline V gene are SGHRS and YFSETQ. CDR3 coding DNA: TGCGCCAGCAGCTTGAGTCTAGCGCCCAGCGAGACCCAGTACTTC. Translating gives CASSLSLAPSETQYF. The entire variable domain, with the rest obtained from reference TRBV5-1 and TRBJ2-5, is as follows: KAGVTQTPRYLIKTRGQQVTLSCSPISGHRSVSWYQQTPGQGLQFLFEYFSETQRNKGNFPGRFSGRQFSNSRSEMNVSTLELGDSALYLCASSLSLAPSETQYFGPGTRLLVL.

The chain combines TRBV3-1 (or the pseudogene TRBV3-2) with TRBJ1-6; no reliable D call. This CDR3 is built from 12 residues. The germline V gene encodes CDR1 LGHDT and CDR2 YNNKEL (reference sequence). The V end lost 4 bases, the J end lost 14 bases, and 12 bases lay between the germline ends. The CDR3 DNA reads TGTGCCAGCAGCCTGCCCCCCGGGGCCCTCCACTTT. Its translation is CASSLPPGALHF.

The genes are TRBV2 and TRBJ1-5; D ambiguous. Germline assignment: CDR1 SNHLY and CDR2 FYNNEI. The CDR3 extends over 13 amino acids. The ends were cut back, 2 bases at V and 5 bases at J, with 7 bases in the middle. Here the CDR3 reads CASSESGYQPQHF. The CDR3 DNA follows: TGTGCCAGCAGTGAATCCGGGTATCAGCCCCAGCATTTT.

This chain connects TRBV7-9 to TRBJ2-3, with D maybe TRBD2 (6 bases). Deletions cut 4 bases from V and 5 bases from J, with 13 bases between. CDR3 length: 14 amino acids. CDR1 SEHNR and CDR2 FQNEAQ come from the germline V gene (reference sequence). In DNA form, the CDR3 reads TGTGCCAGCAGCTACTCCTCGGGGGTAGATACGCAGTATTTT. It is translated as CASSYSSGVDTQYF.

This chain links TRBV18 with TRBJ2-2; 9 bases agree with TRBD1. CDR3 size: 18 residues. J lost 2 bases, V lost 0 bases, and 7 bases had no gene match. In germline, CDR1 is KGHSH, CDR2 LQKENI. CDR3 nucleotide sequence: TGTGCCAGCTCACCACCCCTCGGACAGGGGCCCAACACCGGGGAGCTGTTTTTT. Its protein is CASSPPLGQGPNTGELFF. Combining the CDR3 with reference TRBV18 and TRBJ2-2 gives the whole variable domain NAGVMQNPRHLVRRRGQEARLRCSPMKGHSHVYWYRQLPEEGLKFMVYLQKENIIDESGMPKERFSAEFPKEGPSILRIQQVVRGDSAAYFCASSPPLGQGPNTGELFFGEGSRLTVL.

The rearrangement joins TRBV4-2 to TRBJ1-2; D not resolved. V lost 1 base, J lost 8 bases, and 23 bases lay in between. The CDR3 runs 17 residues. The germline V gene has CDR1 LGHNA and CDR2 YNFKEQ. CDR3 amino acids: CASSQVLVGGKYEGYTF. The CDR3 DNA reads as TGTGCCAGCAGCCAAGTTTTGGTAGGAGGAAAATATGAAGGCTACACCTTC.

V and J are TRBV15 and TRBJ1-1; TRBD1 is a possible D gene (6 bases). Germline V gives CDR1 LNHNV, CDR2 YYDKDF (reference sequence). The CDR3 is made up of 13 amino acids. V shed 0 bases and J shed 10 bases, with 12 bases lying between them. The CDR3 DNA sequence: TGTGCCACCAGCAGAGATCAACAGGGACGAGCTTTCTTT. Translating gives CATSRDQQGRAFF.

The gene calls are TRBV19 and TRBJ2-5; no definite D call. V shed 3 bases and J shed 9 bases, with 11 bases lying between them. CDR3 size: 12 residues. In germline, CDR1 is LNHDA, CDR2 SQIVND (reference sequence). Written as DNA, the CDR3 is TGTGCCAGTAGTATTGCCGGCGCGGCCCAGTACTTC. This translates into CASSIAGAAQYF.

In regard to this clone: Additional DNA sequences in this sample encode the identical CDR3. The CDR3 nucleotides are TGTGCCAGCAGTGACCCCCGAACAGGATATAGCAATCAGCCCCAGCATTTT. Protein: CASSDPRTGYSNQPQHF. The rearrangement links TRBV2 to TRBJ1-5; D is perhaps TRBD1 (5 bases). Germline CDR1 reads SNHLY; CDR2 reads FYNNEI. V gave up 3 bases and J gave up 0 bases, with 15 bases separating them. The CDR3 runs to 17 residues.